The 16 T cell receptor beta chains below were found in one sample sequenced in a study of blood T cell repertoires in COVID-19. The protocol was immunoSEQ multiplex PCR, while the TCRdb copy is restricted to in-frame clones and leaves out a portion. The repertoire has about 250,000 clones, 88% of them found once; the top ten carry around 2.9%. Specimen: PBMCs or T cells enriched from blood (not recorded which). Every receptor here comes from a woman in her forties or fifties who had recovered from COVID-19.

CDR3: CASSPTLGSALQETQYF. The DNA for the CDR3 is TGTGCCAGCTCACCGACACTAGGCTCTGCCCTCCAAGAGACCCAGTACTTC. The chain carries TRBV18 and TRBJ2-5, with TRBD2 as a possible D gene (5 bases). The CDR3 spans 17 residues. The germline CDR1 and CDR2 sequences are KGHSH and LQKENI. Trimming removed 3 bases from V and 1 base from J, with 18 bases in between.

This chain joins TRBV4-3 and TRBJ2-6, with 9 bases that match TRBD1. Germline trimming cut 1 base from V and 4 bases from J; bases unmatched to any gene: 5. CDR3 length: 17 residues. Germline CDR1 is LGHNA and CDR2 is YSLEER. The CDR3 loop reads CASSQGTGASGANVLTF. As DNA, the CDR3 is TGCGCCAGCAGCCAAGGGACAGGGGCTTCGGGGGCCAACGTCCTGACTTTC.

The genes are TRBV28 and TRBJ2-1, with 7 bases matching TRBD1. Germline assignment: CDR1 MDHEN and CDR2 SYDVKM. V lost 2 bases to trimming and J lost 4 bases; unmatched junction nucleotides: 2. The CDR3 totals 14 residues. The CDR3 nucleotides read TGTGCCAGCAGTTTAGACAGGGTATACAATGAGCAGTTCTTC. It codes for CASSLDRVYNEQFF.

The chain is built from TRBV7-2 and TRBJ1-3; TRBD1 agrees at 7 bases. The CDR3 sequence is 15 residues long. The V and J ends lost 0 bases and 2 bases, in that order; junction bases with no gene match: 1. Germline V gives CDR1 SGHTA, CDR2 FQGNSA. In nucleotides, the CDR3 is TGTGCCAGCAGCTTAGCTGGGACAGCTGGAAACACCATATATTTT. Translated, it gives CASSLAGTAGNTIYF. The complete variable domain, with remaining parts taken from reference TRBV7-2 and TRBJ1-3, reads GAGVSQSPSNKVTEKGKDVELRCDPISGHTALYWYRQSLGQGLEFLIYFQGNSAPDKSGLPSDRFSAERTGGSVSTLTIQRTQQEDSAVYLCASSLAGTAGNTIYFGEGSWLTVV.

The rearrangement uses TRBV18 and TRBJ1-6; TRBD1 matches 9 bases. The CDR3 sequence is 15 residues long. The ends lost 6 bases at V and 14 bases at J; junction bases unmatched: 14. Germline lookup yields CDR1 KGHSH and CDR2 LQKENI. CDR3 sequence: CASSPRDRESDALHF. CDR3 nucleotides: TGTGCCAGCTCTCCCCGGGACAGGGAATCGGATGCCCTCCACTTT.

The chain couples TRBV6-5 to TRBJ2-2, with D tentatively TRBD1 (6 bases). Germline CDR1 is MNHEY and CDR2 is SVGAGI. This CDR3 contains 14 residues. The V gene lost 6 bases and the J gene lost 4 bases, with 12 bases spanning the gap. CDR3 in amino acids: CASRRTGFTGELFF. The CDR3 coding sequence is TGTGCCAGCAGACGAACAGGGTTCACCGGGGAGCTGTTTTTT.

The V call is TRBV14, the J call TRBJ2-2, with a possible D match to TRBD2 (6 bases). The CDR3 is 17 residues long. Germline CDR1 reads SGHDN; CDR2 reads FVKESK. The germline V and J ends were trimmed by 0 bases and 2 bases, with 13 bases remaining between them. The CDR3 region is CASSQDVGGGNTGELFF. The CDR3 DNA reads TGTGCCAGCAGCCAAGACGTGGGAGGCGGAAACACCGGGGAGCTGTTTTTT.

This clone was detected a few times. One end of the junction does not line up with germline, which may come from a read error. The genes are TRBV2 and TRBJ1-2; perhaps TRBD1 as D (5 bases). The CDR3 loop spans 15 amino acids. Germline loops: CDR1 SNHLY, CDR2 FYNNEI. The CDR3 DNA is TGTGCCAGCAGTCAAGCTCGGGGGAAGGACTATGGCTACACCTTC. Translated, it gives CASSQARGKDYGYTF.

The V and J genes are TRBV18 and TRBJ2-1, with D unclear. Looked up from germline, CDR1 is KGHSH and CDR2 is LQKENI. The CDR3 sequence is 11 residues long. V shed 6 bases and J shed 5 bases, with 5 bases lying between them. The CDR3 DNA is TGTGCCAGCTCCCTTGACAATGAGCAGTTCTTC. It is translated as CASSLDNEQFF.

This sequence joins TRBV28 and TRBJ2-1, with 11 bases matching TRBD2. This CDR3 spans 15 amino acids. V shed 6 bases, J shed 9 bases, and the junction held 10 bases outside the gene matches. Germline assignment: CDR1 MDHEN and CDR2 SYDVKM. The CDR3 DNA sequence: TGTGCCAGCAGCCCAGGGACTAGCGGCAGACCTGAGCAGTTCTTC. Protein sequence: CASSPGTSGRPEQFF.

The chain has TRBV7-9 and TRBJ1-2; TRBD1 matches at 7 bases. The germline V gene has CDR1 SEHNR and CDR2 FQNEAQ (reference sequence). The J segment lost 5 bases and the V segment lost 0 bases, leaving 6 bases of the junction unmatched. The CDR3 totals 15 residues. Here the CDR3 reads CASSLAGDSPYGYTF. The CDR3 DNA reads TGTGCCAGCAGCTTAGCGGGGGACAGCCCTTATGGCTACACCTTC.

The CDR3: CASISRQGSRTEAFF. CDR3 DNA: TGTGCCAGTATCTCGAGACAGGGTTCGCGCACTGAAGCTTTCTTT. The V gene is TRBV19, the J gene TRBJ1-1; the match to TRBD1 covers 7 bases. CDR1 is LNHDA, CDR2 SQIVND, per germline (reference sequence). J lost 4 bases, V lost 7 bases, and 12 bases had no gene match. The CDR3 contains 15 residues.

This clone was found once. The rearrangement uses TRBV28 and TRBJ1-5; 7 nucleotides match TRBD1. Germline V gene sequence: CDR1 MDHEN, CDR2 SYDVKM. V shed 7 bases and J 2 bases; nucleotides not matched to a gene: 8. CDR3 length: 15 residues. CDR3 loop: CASTIQGNGNQPQHF. CDR3 nucleotide sequence: TGTGCCAGCACCATACAGGGGAACGGCAATCAGCCCCAGCATTTT. Variable domain in full (rest from reference TRBV28 and TRBJ1-5): DVKVTQSSRYLVKRTGEKVFLECVQDMDHENMFWYRQDPGLGLRLIYFSYDVKMKEKGDIPEGYSVSREKKERFSLILESASTNQTSMYLCASTIQGNGNQPQHFGDGTRLSIL.

The chain has TRBV7-6 and TRBJ1-2; no firm D call. CDR3 length equals 15 residues. V lost 6 bases and J 4 bases, leaving 18 bases between the germline ends. CDR1 is SGHVS, CDR2 FNYEAQ, per germline. CDR3 in DNA: TGTGCCAGCAGTCCCGGTCAAAATGAGGGCTATGGCTACACCTTC. Translating gives CASSPGQNEGYGYTF.

The chain recombines TRBV27 with TRBJ1-1; 7 nucleotides align to TRBD1. This CDR3 has 13 residues. Germline CDR1 MNHEY, CDR2 SMNVEV (reference sequence). J was trimmed by 4 bases and V by 6 bases; bases with no gene match: 5. This CDR3 is CASRTGKGTEAFF. The CDR3 DNA reads TGTGCCAGCAGGACAGGGAAGGGCACTGAAGCTTTCTTT.

The genes are TRBV24-1 and TRBJ2-2, with TRBD1 matching over 7 bases. The trim removed 3 bases at V and 1 base at J, leaving 7 bases unmatched. The germline V gene encodes CDR1 KGHDR and CDR2 SFDVKD. CDR3 size: 17 residues. CDR3 coding DNA: TGTGCCACCAGTGATCGACAGGGTCCGGGGAACACCGGGGAGCTGTTTTTT. Translation gives CATSDRQGPGNTGELFF.